Listed below are T cell receptor beta chains from one sample, sequenced in a study of identical twins. TCRdb recomputed calls from the 5' RACE reads with MiXCR, one row per CDR3 protein. The table has a few hundred thousand distinct CDR3 sequences, more than 13% seen once. The sample was also reused in another study, on yellow fever vaccine responses in identical twins.

Sequenced input: CD4+ T cells sorted from blood. The receptor source for this set is a woman aged 18-29 years in good health. Both conserved end residues are part of each CDR3. A D gene is named only where the DNA matches it firmly. Expanded clones get a size class; other rows say once, few or many, or leave the size out.

D gene	CDR3 length	clone size	V gene	J gene	CDR3 protein	CDR3 DNA
TRBD2	17	.	TRBV7-2	TRBJ2-3	CASSLGGGGAWTDTQYF	TGTGCCAGCAGCTTAGGGGGCGGGGGGGCCTGGACAGATACGCAGTATTTT
.	15	many	TRBV12-3/TRBV12-4	TRBJ2-3	CASSPSPLRTDTQYF	TGTGCCAGCAGCCCCTCTCCCCTCCGCACAGATACGCAGTATTTT
TRBD1	15	.	TRBV5-5	TRBJ2-5	CASSLGQGVTETQYF	TGTGCCAGCAGCTTGGGGCAGGGGGTGACCGAGACCCAGTACTTC
.	11	.	TRBV29-1	TRBJ2-7	CSVGGPREQYF	TGCAGCGTTGGTGGCCCCCGCGAGCAGTACTTC
TRBD2	15	few	TRBV19	TRBJ2-3	CASASSGGRTDTQYF	TGTGCCAGTGCGTCTTCGGGCGGGAGAACAGATACGCAGTATTTT
TRBD1	13	few	TRBV20-1	TRBJ1-2	CSARDSRTGGYTF	TGCAGTGCTAGAGATTCCCGGACAGGTGGCTACACCTTC
.	14	.	TRBV9	TRBJ2-1	CASSVRHSYNEQFF	TGTGCCAGCAGCGTCAGACACTCTTACAATGAGCAGTTCTTC
TRBD1	14	few	TRBV5-1	TRBJ1-1	CASSLGGGQGEAFF	TGCGCCAGCAGCTTGGGAGGGGGACAGGGTGAAGCTTTCTTT
TRBD2	17	.	TRBV9	TRBJ2-3	CASSLRTSGRGADTQYF	TGTGCCAGCAGCCTTCGGACTAGCGGGAGGGGGGCAGATACGCAGTATTTT
TRBD2	17	.	TRBV7-2	TRBJ2-5	CASSLANLAGSKETQYF	TGTGCCAGCAGCTTAGCGAATCTAGCGGGGTCCAAAGAGACCCAGTACTTC
.	11	.	TRBV28	TRBJ2-2	CASRSGRGLFF	TGTGCCAGCAGAAGCGGTCGAGGGCTGTTTTTT
TRBD1	16	.	TRBV24-1	TRBJ2-3	CATSDTTGGGPDTQYF	TGTGCCACCAGTGATACGACAGGGGGCGGGCCAGATACGCAGTATTTT
.	14	once	TRBV7-9	TRBJ2-7	CASSPGPVSYEQYF	TGTGCCAGCAGCCCCGGGCCAGTCTCCTACGAGCAGTACTTC
.	15	.	TRBV19	TRBJ1-5	CASSIERTPYQPQHF	TGTGCCAGTAGTATAGAACGGACACCATATCAGCCCCAGCATTTT
.	12	.	TRBV24-1	TRBJ2-2	CATSRESGELFF	TGTGCCACCAGCCGGGAGTCCGGGGAGCTGTTTTTT
.	17	.	TRBV12-3/TRBV12-4	TRBJ2-2	CASSPFGMRAEAGELFF	TGTGCCAGCAGTCCGTTCGGGATGCGGGCAGAGGCCGGGGAGCTGTTTTTT
TRBD2	14	many	TRBV5-1	TRBJ2-4	CASSFGLAENIQYF	TGCGCCAGCAGCTTCGGACTAGCGGAGAACATTCAGTACTTC
.	12	.	TRBV20-1	TRBJ2-1	CSAREGVREQFF	TGCAGTGCTAGAGAAGGAGTACGGGAGCAGTTCTTC
TRBD1	12	.	TRBV25-1	TRBJ2-1	CASSETGQPRNF	TGTGCCAGCAGTGAAACGGGACAGCCGAGGAACTTC
TRBD2	15	.	TRBV5-1	TRBJ2-1	CASIMSGGRGDEQFF	TGCGCCAGCATTATGTCGGGAGGCCGGGGGGATGAGCAGTTCTTC
.	13	many	TRBV12-3/TRBV12-4	TRBJ2-1	CASSRGSYNEQFF	TGTGCCAGCAGCCGAGGGTCCTACAATGAGCAGTTCTTC
TRBD1	14	.	TRBV20-1	TRBJ2-5	CSPTGTGGQETQYF	TGCAGCCCCACGGGGACAGGGGGTCAAGAGACCCAGTACTTC
.	13	many	TRBV20-1	TRBJ2-7	CSARVPTPKEQYF	TGCAGTGCTAGAGTTCCGACCCCAAAAGAGCAGTACTTC
TRBD1	13	few	TRBV7-3	TRBJ1-6	CASSPRQGVALHF	TGTGCCAGCAGCCCCCGACAGGGCGTAGCCCTCCACTTT